This T cell receptor beta chain was sequenced for a study of shared clonotypes between healthy human individuals. Germline CDR1 and CDR2: SGDLS and YYNGEE. The V end lost 2 bases, the J end lost 3 bases, and 14 bases lay between the germline ends. The CDR3 extends over 16 amino acids. Some clones are missing from TCRdb's copy, which holds only in-frame ones; the method was immunoSEQ multiplex PCR. The sample records about 2.4 million clones, 80% to 95% being singletons. The chain uses TRBV9 and TRBJ1-4; no reliable D call. The specimen sequenced was naive CD4+ T cells from PBMCs. Subset here: CD45RA+ positively selected. The source of this sequence is a man between 18 and 29 years old in good health. Some clones in this sample may be carry-over from other donors' samples. CDR3 coding DNA: TGTGCCAGCAGCGTCTCCCCCCTGGGTTCTAATGAAAAACTGTTTTTT. Amino acid sequence: CASSVSPLGSNEKLFF.